This TCR beta chain stems from a study of technical replicates of blood from a few donors. The assay was immunoSEQ multiplex PCR, and TCRdb's table has in-frame clones only and misses some. The top ten hold 0.25% of the sample, which has tens of thousands of clones, around 94% seen once. From germline, CDR1 is MNHEY and CDR2 SMNVEV (reference sequence). The CDR3 runs to 14 residues. V was shortened by 5 bases and J by 4 bases, with 14 bases between the two germline ends. Sequencing was carried out using T cells isolated from PBMCs. This receptor was identified in a human donor in good health. This rearrangement joins TRBV27 to TRBJ1-2; D call uncertain. The CDR3, as DNA: TGTGCCAGCAGTCCCCATCGAACGGGCTATGGCTACACCTTC. Translating gives CASSPHRTGYGYTF.